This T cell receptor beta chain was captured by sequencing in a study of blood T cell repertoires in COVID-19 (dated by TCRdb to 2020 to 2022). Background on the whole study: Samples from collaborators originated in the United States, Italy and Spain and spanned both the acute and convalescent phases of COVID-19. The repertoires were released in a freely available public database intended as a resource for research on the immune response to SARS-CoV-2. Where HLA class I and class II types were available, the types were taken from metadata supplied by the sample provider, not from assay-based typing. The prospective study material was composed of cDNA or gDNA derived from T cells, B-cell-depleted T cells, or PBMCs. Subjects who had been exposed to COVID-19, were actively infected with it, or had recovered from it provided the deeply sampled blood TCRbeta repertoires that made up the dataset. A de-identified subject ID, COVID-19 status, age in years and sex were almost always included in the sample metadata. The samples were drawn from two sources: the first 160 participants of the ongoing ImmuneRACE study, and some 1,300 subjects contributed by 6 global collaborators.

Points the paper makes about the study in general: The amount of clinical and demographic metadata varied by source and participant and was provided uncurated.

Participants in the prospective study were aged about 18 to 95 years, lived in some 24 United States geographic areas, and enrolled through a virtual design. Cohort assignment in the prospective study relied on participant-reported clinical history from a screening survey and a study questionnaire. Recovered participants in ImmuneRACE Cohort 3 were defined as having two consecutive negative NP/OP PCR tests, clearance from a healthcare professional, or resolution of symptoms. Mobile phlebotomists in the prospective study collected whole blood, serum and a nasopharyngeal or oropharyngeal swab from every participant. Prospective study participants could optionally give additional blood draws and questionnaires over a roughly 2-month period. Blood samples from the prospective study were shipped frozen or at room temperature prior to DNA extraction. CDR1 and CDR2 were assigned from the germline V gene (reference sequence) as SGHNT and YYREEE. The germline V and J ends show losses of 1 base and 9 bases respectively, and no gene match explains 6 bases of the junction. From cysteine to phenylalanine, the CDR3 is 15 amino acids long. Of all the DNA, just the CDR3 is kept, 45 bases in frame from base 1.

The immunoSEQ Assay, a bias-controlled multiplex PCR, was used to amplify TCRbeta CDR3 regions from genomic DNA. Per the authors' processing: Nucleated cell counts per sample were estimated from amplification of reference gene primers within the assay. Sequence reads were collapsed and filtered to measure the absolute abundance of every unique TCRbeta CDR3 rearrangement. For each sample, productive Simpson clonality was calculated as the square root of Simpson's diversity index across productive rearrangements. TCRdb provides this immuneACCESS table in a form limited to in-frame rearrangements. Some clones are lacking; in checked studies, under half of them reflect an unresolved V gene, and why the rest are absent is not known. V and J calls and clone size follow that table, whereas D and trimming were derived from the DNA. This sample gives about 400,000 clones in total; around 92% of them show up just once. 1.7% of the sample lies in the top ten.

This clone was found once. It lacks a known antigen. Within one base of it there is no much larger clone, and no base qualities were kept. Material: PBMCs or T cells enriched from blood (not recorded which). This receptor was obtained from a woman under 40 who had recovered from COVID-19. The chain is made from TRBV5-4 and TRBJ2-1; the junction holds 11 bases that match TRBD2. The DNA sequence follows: TGTGCCAGCAGCTTGCCGGGACTAGCGGCTTCTGAGCAGTTCTTC. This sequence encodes CASSLPGLAASEQFF.